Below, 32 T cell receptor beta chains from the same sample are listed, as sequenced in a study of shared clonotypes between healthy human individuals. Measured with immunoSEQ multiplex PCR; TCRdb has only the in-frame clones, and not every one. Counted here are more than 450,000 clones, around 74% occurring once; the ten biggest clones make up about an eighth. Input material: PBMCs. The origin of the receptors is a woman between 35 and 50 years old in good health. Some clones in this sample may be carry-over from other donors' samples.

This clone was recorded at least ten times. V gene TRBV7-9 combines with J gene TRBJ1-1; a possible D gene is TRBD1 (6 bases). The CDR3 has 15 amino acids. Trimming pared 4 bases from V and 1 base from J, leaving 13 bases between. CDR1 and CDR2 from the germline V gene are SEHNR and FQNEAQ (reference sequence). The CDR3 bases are TGTGCCAGCAGCTCTCCCCGGACAGCGAACACTGAAGCTTTCTTT. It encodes CASSSPRTANTEAFF. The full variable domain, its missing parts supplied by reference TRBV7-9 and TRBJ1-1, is DTGVSQNPRHKITKRGQNVTFRCDPISEHNRLYWYRQTLGQGPEFLTYFQNEAQLEKSRLLSDRFSAERPKGSFSTLEIQRTEQGDSAMYLCASSSPRTANTEAFFGQGTRLTVV.

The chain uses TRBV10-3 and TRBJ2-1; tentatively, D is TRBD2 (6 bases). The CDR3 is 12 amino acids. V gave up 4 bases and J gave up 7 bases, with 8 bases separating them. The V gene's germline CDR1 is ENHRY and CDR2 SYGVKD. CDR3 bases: TGTGCCATCAGTGCCGGGGGAAATGAGCAGTTCTTC. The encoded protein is CAISAGGNEQFF.

For the CDR3, the DNA is TGCGCCAGCAGCCAAGACATACAGGGAGGGGGCGGCACAGATACGCAGTATTTT. Encoded protein: CASSQDIQGGGGTDTQYF. The V call is TRBV4-3, the J call TRBJ2-3; the D gene could be TRBD1 or TRBD2 (7 bases each). Germline V gene lookup returns CDR1 LGHNA and CDR2 YSLEER. Deletions cut 0 bases from V and 1 base from J, with 17 bases between. The CDR3 extends over 18 amino acids.

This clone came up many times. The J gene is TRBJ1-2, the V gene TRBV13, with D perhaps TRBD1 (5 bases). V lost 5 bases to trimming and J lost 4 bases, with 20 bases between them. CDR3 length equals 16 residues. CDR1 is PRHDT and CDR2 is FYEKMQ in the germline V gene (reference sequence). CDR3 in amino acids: CASSPYGQGEIYGYTF. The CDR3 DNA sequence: TGTGCCAGCAGCCCTTATGGGCAGGGAGAAATCTATGGCTACACCTTC.

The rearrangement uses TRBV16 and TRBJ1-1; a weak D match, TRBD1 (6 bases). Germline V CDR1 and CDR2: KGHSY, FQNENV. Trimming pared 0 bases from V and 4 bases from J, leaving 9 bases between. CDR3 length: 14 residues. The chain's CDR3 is CASSQSRGITEAFF. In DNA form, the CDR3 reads TGTGCCAGCAGCCAATCTAGGGGGATCACTGAAGCTTTCTTT.

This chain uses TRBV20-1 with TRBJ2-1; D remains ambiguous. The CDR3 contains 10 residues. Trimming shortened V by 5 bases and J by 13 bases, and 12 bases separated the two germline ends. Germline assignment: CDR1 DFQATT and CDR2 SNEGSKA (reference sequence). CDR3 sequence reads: CSAVDLSQFF. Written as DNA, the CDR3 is TGCAGTGCTGTAGACCTTTCCCAGTTCTTC.

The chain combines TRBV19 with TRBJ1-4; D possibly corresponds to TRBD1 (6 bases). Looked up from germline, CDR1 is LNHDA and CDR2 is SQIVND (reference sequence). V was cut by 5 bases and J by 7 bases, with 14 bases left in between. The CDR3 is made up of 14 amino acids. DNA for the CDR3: TGTGCCAGTAGTCTAGGGGGGATGAGTGAAAAACTGTTTTTT. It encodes CASSLGGMSEKLFF. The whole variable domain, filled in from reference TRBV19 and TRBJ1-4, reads DGGITQSPKYLFRKEGQNVTLSCEQNLNHDAMYWYRQDPGQGLRLIYYSQIVNDFQKGDIAEGYSVSREKKESFPLTVTSAQKNPTAFYLCASSLGGMSEKLFFGSGTQLSVL.

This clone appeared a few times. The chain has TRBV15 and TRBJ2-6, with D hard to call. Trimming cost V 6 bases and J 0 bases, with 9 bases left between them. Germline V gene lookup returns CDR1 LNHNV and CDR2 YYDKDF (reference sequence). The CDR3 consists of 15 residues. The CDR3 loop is CATSPEPSGANVLTF. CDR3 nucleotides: TGTGCCACCAGTCCAGAACCCTCTGGGGCCAACGTCCTGACTTTC.

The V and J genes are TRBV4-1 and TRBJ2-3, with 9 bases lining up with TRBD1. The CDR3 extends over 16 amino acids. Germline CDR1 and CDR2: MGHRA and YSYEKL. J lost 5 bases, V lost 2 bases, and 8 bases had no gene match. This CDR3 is CASSQNPGQGRDTQYF. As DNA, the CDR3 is TGCGCCAGCAGCCAAAATCCCGGACAGGGGAGAGATACGCAGTATTTT.

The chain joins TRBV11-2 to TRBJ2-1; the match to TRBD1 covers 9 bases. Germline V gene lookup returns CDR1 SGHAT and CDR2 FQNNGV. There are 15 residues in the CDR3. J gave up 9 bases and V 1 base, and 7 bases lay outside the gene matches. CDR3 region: CASSLGRGQGIEQFF. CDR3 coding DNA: TGTGCCAGCAGCTTAGGACGTGGACAGGGGATTGAGCAGTTCTTC.

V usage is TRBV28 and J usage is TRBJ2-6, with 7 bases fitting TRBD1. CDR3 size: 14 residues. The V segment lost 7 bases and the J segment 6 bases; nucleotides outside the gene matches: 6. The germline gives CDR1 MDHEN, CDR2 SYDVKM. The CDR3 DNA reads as TGTGCCAGCAAGGGGGCGAAGGAGGCCAACGTCCTGACTTTC. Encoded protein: CASKGAKEANVLTF.

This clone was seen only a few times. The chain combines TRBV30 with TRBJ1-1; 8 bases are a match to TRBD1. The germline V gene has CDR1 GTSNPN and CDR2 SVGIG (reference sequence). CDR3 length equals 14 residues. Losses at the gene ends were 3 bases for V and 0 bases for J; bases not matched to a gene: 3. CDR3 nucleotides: TGTGCCTGGAGCCGGGACAGGATGAACACTGAAGCTTTCTTT. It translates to CAWSRDRMNTEAFF.

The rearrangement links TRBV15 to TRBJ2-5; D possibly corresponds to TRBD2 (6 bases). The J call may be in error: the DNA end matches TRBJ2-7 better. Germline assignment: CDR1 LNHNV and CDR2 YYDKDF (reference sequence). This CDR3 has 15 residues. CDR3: CATSSPRRETYEQYF. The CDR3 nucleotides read TGTGCCACCAGCAGCCCCCGGCGGGAAACCTACGAGCAGTACTTC.

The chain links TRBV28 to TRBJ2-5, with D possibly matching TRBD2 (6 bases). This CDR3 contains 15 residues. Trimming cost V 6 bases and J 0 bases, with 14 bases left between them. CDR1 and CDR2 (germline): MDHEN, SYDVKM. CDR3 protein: CASRETREDQETQYF. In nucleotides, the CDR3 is TGTGCCAGCAGGGAGACTAGAGAAGACCAAGAGACCCAGTACTTC.

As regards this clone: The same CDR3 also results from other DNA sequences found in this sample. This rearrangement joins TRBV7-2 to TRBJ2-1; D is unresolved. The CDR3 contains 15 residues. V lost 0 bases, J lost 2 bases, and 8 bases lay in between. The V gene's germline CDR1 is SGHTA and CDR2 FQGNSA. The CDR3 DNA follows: TGTGCCAGCAGCTTAGCTGGCGGAACCTACAATGAGCAGTTCTTC. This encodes CASSLAGGTYNEQFF.

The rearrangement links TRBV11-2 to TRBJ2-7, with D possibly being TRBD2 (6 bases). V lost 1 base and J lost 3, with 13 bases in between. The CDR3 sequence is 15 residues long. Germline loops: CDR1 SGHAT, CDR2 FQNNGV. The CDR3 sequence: CASSLVRGAGYEQYF. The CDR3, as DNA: TGTGCCAGCAGCTTAGTCCGCGGGGCGGGCTACGAGCAGTACTTC.

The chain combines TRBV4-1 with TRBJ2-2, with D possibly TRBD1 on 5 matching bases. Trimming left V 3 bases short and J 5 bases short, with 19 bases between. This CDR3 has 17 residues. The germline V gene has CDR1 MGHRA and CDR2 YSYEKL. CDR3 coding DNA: TGCGCCAGCAGCCATGCCGTTGGCAGGGCTAGAACCGGGGAGCTGTTTTTT. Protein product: CASSHAVGRARTGELFF.

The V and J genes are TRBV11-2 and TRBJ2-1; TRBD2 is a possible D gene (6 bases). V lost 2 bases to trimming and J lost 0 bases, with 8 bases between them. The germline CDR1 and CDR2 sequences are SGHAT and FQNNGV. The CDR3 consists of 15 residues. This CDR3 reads CASSLLANSYNEQFF. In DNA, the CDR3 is TGTGCCAGCAGCTTACTAGCGAACTCCTACAATGAGCAGTTCTTC.

The CDR3 DNA reads as TGTGCCAGCAGCTTGGCGAGCACAGATACGCAGTATTTT. This codes for CASSLASTDTQYF. The V call is TRBV7-2, the J call TRBJ2-3; D is unclear. Germline V lookup: CDR1 SGHTA, CDR2 FQGNSA. The CDR3 totals 13 residues. Deletions cut 3 bases from V and 0 bases from J, with 4 bases between. The full variable domain, completed using reference TRBV7-2 and TRBJ2-3, is GAGVSQSPSNKVTEKGKDVELRCDPISGHTALYWYRQSLGQGLEFLIYFQGNSAPDKSGLPSDRFSAERTGGSVSTLTIQRTQQEDSAVYLCASSLASTDTQYFGPGTRLTVL.

The CDR3 is CASSLGPSGKQETQYF. DNA of the CDR3: TGCGCCAGCAGCTTAGGTCCATCCGGGAAACAAGAGACCCAGTACTTC. The rearrangement links TRBV5-1 to TRBJ2-5; possibly TRBD2 for D (5 bases). This CDR3 has 16 residues. Germline V gene lookup returns CDR1 SGHRS and CDR2 YFSETQ. V lost 2 bases to trimming and J lost 2 bases, with 16 bases between them.

CDR3 nucleotides: TGTGCCAGTAGTATAGTCGGGAGTCCGGGATACGAGCAGTACTTC. This encodes CASSIVGSPGYEQYF. V is TRBV19 and J is TRBJ2-7; maybe TRBD2 (6 bases). This CDR3 is 15 amino acids long. V lost 1 base and J 4 bases, leaving 14 bases between the germline ends. The germline V gene has CDR1 LNHDA and CDR2 SQIVND (reference sequence).

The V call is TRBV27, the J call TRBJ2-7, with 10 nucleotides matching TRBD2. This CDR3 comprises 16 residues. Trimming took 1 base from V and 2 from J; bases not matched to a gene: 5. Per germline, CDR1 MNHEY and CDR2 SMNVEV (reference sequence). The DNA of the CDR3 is TGTGCCAGCAGTTTATATGGCGGACTAGCGGCCTACGAGCAGTACTTC. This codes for CASSLYGGLAAYEQYF.

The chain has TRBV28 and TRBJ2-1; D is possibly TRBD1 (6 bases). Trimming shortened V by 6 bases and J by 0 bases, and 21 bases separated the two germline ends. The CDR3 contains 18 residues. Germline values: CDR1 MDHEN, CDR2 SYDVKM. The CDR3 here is CASSTLTGHQSSYNEQFF. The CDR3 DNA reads TGTGCCAGCAGCACTCTTACAGGGCATCAGAGCTCCTACAATGAGCAGTTCTTC.

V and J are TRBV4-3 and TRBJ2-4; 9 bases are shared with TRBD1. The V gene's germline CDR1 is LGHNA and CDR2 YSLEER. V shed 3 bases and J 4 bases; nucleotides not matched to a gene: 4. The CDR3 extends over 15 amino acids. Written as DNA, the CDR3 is TGCGCCAGCAGCCAGGGCGGACAGGGGAAAAACATTCAGTACTTC. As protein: CASSQGGQGKNIQYF.

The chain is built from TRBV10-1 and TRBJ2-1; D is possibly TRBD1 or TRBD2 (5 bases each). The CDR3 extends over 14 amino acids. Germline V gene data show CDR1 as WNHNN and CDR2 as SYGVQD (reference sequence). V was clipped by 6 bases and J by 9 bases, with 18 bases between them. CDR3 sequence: CASRLGTQTAEQFF. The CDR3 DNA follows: TGCGCCAGCAGATTGGGGACCCAGACCGCTGAGCAGTTCTTC.

The DNA for the CDR3 is TGCAGCGTTGTTTGGACAGGGGTTTCCTACGAGCAGTACTTC. It codes for CSVVWTGVSYEQYF. This sequence joins TRBV29-1 and TRBJ2-7; 9 nucleotides line up with TRBD1. This CDR3 contains 14 residues. The trim removed 4 bases at V and 1 base at J, leaving 5 bases unmatched. Germline lookup yields CDR1 SQVTM and CDR2 ANQGSEA.

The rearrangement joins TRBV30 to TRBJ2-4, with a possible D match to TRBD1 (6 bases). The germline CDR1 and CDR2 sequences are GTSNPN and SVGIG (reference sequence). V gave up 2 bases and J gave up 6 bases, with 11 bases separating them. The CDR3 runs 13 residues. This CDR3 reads CAWSHQGSNIQYF. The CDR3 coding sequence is TGTGCCTGGAGTCACCAGGGGTCAAACATTCAGTACTTC.

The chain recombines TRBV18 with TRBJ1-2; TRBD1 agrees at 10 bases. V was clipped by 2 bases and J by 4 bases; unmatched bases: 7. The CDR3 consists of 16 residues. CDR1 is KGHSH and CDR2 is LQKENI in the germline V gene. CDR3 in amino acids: CASSPLGQGDGYGYTF. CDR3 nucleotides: TGTGCCAGCTCACCATTAGGACAGGGGGATGGCTATGGCTACACCTTC.

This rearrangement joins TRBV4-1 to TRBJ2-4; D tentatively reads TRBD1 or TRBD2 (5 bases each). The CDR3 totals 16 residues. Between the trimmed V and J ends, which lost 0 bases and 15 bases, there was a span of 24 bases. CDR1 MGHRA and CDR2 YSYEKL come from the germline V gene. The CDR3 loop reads CASSQEWGTTFRVRYF. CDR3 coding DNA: TGCGCCAGCAGCCAAGAATGGGGGACCACGTTTAGGGTACGGTACTTC.

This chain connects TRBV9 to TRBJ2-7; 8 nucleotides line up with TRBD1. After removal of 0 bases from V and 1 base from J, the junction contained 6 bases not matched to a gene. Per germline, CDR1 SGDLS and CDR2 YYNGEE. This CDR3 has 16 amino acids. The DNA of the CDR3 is TGTGCCAGCAGCGTAGGAATTAGGGACAGGTCCTACGAGCAGTACTTC. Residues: CASSVGIRDRSYEQYF.

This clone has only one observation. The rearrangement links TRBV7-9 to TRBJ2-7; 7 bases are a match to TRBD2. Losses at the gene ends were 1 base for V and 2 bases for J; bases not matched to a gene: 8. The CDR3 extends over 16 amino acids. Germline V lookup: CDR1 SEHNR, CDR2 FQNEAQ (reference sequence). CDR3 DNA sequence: TGTGCCAGCAGCTTAGATCTAGCGGCCTTTACCTACGAGCAGTACTTC. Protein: CASSLDLAAFTYEQYF.

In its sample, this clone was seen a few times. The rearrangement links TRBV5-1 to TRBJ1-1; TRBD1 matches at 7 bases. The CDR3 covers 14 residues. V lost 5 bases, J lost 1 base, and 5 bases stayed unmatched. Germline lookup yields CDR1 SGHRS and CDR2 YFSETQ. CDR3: CASSFRGSNTEAFF. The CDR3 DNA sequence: TGCGCCAGCAGTTTCAGGGGGTCGAACACTGAAGCTTTCTTT.